This T cell receptor (beta chain) was found in a study of STAT5B mutations in CD4+ large granular lymphocyte leukemia. General study findings and limits: The CD4+ versus CD8+ T-LGLL clonality difference may reflect limited sample size.

The survey-level immunoSEQ assay was used. Profiling relied on immunoSEQ multiplex PCR, and the TCRdb table lists in-frame clones only, not all of them. The profile shows fewer than 45,000 clones, 80% to 90% of them singletons. Regarding this clone: Its antigen is unidentified.

Material: CD4+ T cells from blood buffy coats. The clonotype originates from a human donor in good health.

For the CDR3, the DNA is TGTGCCAGCTCACCAAAGGGTAGTGGTACTGAGCAGTTCTTC. This translates into CASSPKGSGTEQFF. The chain is built from TRBV18 and TRBJ2-1; D is uncertain. The CDR3 is made up of 14 amino acids. With 2 bases removed from V and 9 bases from J, the gap between germline ends came to 14 bases. The germline CDR1 and CDR2 sequences are KGHSH and LQKENI.